This entry features one TCR beta chain sequence. TCRdb keeps only in-frame clones here, not all; method: immunoSEQ multiplex PCR. The top ten clones hold 15% to 20% of a sample with about 99,000 clones, about four fifths of them seen once. The record originates from a study of blood T cell repertoires in COVID-19. Study details: Material from acute and convalescent COVID-19 was sourced from the United States, Italy and Spain.

Material for sequencing was peripheral blood. This TCR was recovered from a woman over 75 with active or convalescent COVID-19.

In DNA form, the CDR3 reads TGTGCCAGCAGCTTAATCCGAGACACTGAAGCTTTCTTT. It codes for CASSLIRDTEAFF. The rearrangement uses TRBV7-2 and TRBJ1-1; the D is unclear. Looked up from germline, CDR1 is SGHTA and CDR2 is FQGNSA. The CDR3 consists of 13 residues. With 2 bases removed from V and 3 bases from J, the gap between germline ends came to 7 bases. Using reference TRBV7-2 and TRBJ1-1 for the parts outside the CDR3, the full variable domain is GAGVSQSPSNKVTEKGKDVELRCDPISGHTALYWYRQSLGQGLEFLIYFQGNSAPDKSGLPSDRFSAERTGGSVSTLTIQRTQQEDSAVYLCASSLIRDTEAFFGQGTRLTVV.